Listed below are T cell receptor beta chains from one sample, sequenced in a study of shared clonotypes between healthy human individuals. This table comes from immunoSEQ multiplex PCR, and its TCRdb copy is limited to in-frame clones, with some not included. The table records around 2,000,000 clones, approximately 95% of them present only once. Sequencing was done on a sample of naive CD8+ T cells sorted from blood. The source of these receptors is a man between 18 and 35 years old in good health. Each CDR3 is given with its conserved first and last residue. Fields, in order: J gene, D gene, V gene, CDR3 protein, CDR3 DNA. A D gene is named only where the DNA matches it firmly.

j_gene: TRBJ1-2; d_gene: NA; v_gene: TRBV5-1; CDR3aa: CASSHDRDDGYTF; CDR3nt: TGCGCCAGCAGCCACGACCGGGACGATGGCTACACCTTC
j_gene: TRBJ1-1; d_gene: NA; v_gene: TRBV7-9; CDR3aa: CASSFAQGSTEAFF; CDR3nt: TGTGCCAGCAGCTTCGCGCAGGGAAGCACTGAAGCTTTCTTT
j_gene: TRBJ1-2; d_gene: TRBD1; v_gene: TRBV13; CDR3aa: CASSLIGTGFGYTF; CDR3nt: TGTGCCAGCAGCTTAATTGGGACAGGGTTCGGCTACACCTTC
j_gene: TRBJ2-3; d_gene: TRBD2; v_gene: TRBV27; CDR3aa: CASSALPGLAGDTQYF; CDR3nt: TGTGCCAGCAGTGCCCTCCCGGGACTAGCGGGAGATACGCAGTATTTT
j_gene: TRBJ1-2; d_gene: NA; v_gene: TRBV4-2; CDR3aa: CASSQLAAESSYGYTF; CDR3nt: TGTGCCAGCAGCCAACTTGCAGCAGAATCGAGCTATGGCTACACCTTC
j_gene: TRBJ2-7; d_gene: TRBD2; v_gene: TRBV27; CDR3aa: CASSMIAGASSYEQYF; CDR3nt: TGTGCCAGCAGCATGATAGCGGGAGCGAGCTCCTACGAGCAGTACTTC
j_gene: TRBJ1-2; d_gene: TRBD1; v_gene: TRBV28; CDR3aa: CASSPPPGQGTKPYGYTF; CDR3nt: TGTGCCAGCAGTCCCCCACCGGGACAGGGAACGAAACCCTATGGCTACACCTTC
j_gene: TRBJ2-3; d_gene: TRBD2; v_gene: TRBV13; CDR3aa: CASSLALAGESDTQYF; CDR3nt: TGTGCCAGCAGCTTAGCCCTAGCGGGAGAGTCAGATACGCAGTATTTT
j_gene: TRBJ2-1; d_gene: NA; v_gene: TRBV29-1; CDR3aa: CSVADFTYNEQFF; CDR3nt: TGCAGCGTTGCGGACTTCACCTACAATGAGCAGTTCTTC
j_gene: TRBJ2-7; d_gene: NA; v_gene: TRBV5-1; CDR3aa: CASSLLTDGYEQYF; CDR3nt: TGCGCCAGCAGCCTACTAACGGACGGCTACGAGCAGTACTTC